The 6 T cell receptor beta chains below all came from one sample that was sequenced in a study of T-cell memory formation after mild COVID-19. TCRdb independently ran MiXCR on the 5' RACE reads; one entry per CDR3 protein. The data hold 350,000 to 450,000 distinct CDR3 sequences, with 25% to 30% observed a single time. Material for sequencing was PBMCs or a T cell subset sorted from them (not recorded which). The source is an adult woman who had mild COVID-19 (a few samples of this study predate the infection). Cell type and time point are not known.

This chain links TRBV30 with TRBJ1-5; D is ambiguous. CDR3 length: 13 residues. V lost 0 bases, J lost 4 bases, and 7 bases lay in between. Germline V gene data show CDR1 as GTSNPN and CDR2 as SVGIG (reference sequence). The CDR3 sequence: CAWSVLDNQPQHF. The CDR3 DNA sequence: TGTGCCTGGAGTGTACTAGATAATCAGCCCCAGCATTTT.

This clonotype was observed a few times. The genes are TRBV4-1 and TRBJ2-3; TRBD2 matches at 14 bases. The CDR3 is 17 residues long. The germline CDR1 and CDR2 sequences are MGHRA and YSYEKL. Trimming cost V 3 bases and J 4 bases; bases outside gene matches: 6. CDR3 in amino acids: CASSHPGLAGDPDTQYF. As DNA, the CDR3 is TGCGCCAGCAGCCATCCGGGACTAGCGGGAGATCCAGATACGCAGTATTTT.

This clonotype was observed a handful of times. The rearrangement joins TRBV6-5 to TRBJ2-1, with 10 bases matching TRBD2. Germline-derived CDR1 and CDR2 are MNHEY and SVGAGI. V was clipped by 6 bases and J by 4 bases; unmatched bases: 15. The CDR3 is 18 residues long. CDR3 coding DNA: TGTGCCAGCAGCTTACTAGCGGGGCAGGGGGGTAAATACAATGAGCAGTTCTTC. Protein: CASSLLAGQGGKYNEQFF.

This rearrangement joins TRBV3-1 to TRBJ1-4; D is unclear. Trimming took off 7 bases at V and 8 bases at J, with 11 bases between the two ends. Germline loops: CDR1 LGHDT, CDR2 YNNKEL (reference sequence). The CDR3 consists of 12 residues. The CDR3 coding sequence is TGTGCCAGCATTGAGCCAACCGAAAAACTGTTTTTT. This translates into CASIEPTEKLFF.

The chain links TRBV12-3 or TRBV12-4 to TRBJ1-2; 7 nucleotides match TRBD1. V shed 3 bases and J 4 bases; nucleotides not matched to a gene: 2. The CDR3 contains 13 residues. The CDR3 nucleotides are TGTGCCAGCAGTTTCGGACAGGTCTATGGCTACACCTTC. As protein: CASSFGQVYGYTF.

This clonotype was seen repeatedly, ten times or more. The V call is TRBV5-1, the J call TRBJ2-5, with a weak D call TRBD2 (5 bases). In germline, CDR1 is SGHRS, CDR2 YFSETQ. V lost 0 bases, J lost 5 bases, and 14 bases lay in between. This CDR3 spans 15 amino acids. Written as DNA, the CDR3 is TGCGCCAGCAGCTTGGAAGGACCGGGGTGGGAGACCCAGTACTTC. Residues: CASSLEGPGWETQYF. The whole variable domain, filled in from reference TRBV5-1 and TRBJ2-5, reads KAGVTQTPRYLIKTRGQQVTLSCSPISGHRSVSWYQQTPGQGLQFLFEYFSETQRNKGNFPGRFSGRQFSNSRSEMNVSTLELGDSALYLCASSLEGPGWETQYFGPGTRLLVL.